The text below deals with one T cell receptor beta chain. The data originate from a study of blood T cell repertoires in COVID-19. At the level of the study: The analysed material was cDNA or gDNA that came from T cells, B-cell-depleted T cells, or PBMCs.

The CDR3 length is 14 residues. Per germline, CDR1 KGHSH and CDR2 LQKENI. Trimming took 3 bases from V and 8 from J, leaving 16 bases between them. Original data processing: Estimation of nucleated cell counts was performed using reference gene primer amplification. TCRdb's copy holds only in-frame clones and misses some; the assay was immunoSEQ multiplex PCR. From that table come the V and J calls and clone size; the DNA was used to work out D and trimming. This table holds roughly 250,000 clones, 82% found once. Sequencing input: peripheral blood. The V call is TRBV18, the J call TRBJ1-1; D is uncertain. The TCR was taken from a woman aged 60-70 years with active or convalescent COVID-19. CDR3 bases: TGTGCCAGCTCACCCCTTACAGCGGCGGGGGAAGCTTTCTTT. This encodes CASSPLTAAGEAFF.